This T cell receptor beta chain was identified in a study of cytomegalovirus exposure and HLA in healthy donors. The study's findings and limits: Analyses of presence/absence relied on an assumption of roughly uniform sequencing depth across donors.

This CDR3 region has 15 residues. Per the germline V gene, CDR1 is MDHEN and CDR2 is SYDVKM. V dropped 4 bases and J dropped 0 bases, with 10 bases sitting between them. With respect to this clone: Antigen: not known.

The study ran its PCR with 60 Vbeta and 13 Jbeta primers. The assay was immunoSEQ multiplex PCR, and TCRdb's table has in-frame clones only and misses some. The table lists fewer than 130,000 clones, around 78% of them singletons. The TCR sequence derives from a woman aged 25 to 39 in good health and CMV-seronegative. The rearrangement links TRBV28 to TRBJ1-5; D perhaps matches TRBD1 (6 bases). Sequenced input: PBMCs. The CDR3, as DNA: TGTGCCAGCAGTTCAGAACAGGGTAGCAATCAGCCCCAGCATTTT. Translating it yields CASSSEQGSNQPQHF.